The clone carrying this T cell receptor (beta chain) was detected ten times or more. Each CDR3 protein gets one entry after TCRdb re-called the RT-PCR reads with MiXCR. This table holds roughly 940,000 distinct CDR3 sequences, approximately 18% found once. This CDR3 has 14 residues. V was pared by 2 bases and J by 4 bases, with 10 bases between. Germline loops: CDR1 SGHRS, CDR2 YFSETQ. This specimen belongs to a study of patients and donors after allogeneic stem cell transplantation. This chain joins TRBV5-1 and TRBJ2-1, with D possibly TRBD2 on 5 matching bases. The sequence derives from a human donor who was either an allogeneic HSCT recipient or a stem cell or donor lymphocyte infusion donor (not recorded which). It is not recorded whose cells these are; they may come from a transplant donor. The sequencing input was blood, either unsorted or a sorted T cell fraction (not recorded which). CDR3 loop: CASSLEDLYNEQFF. In nucleotides, the CDR3 is TGCGCCAGCAGCTTAGAGGACTTATACAATGAGCAGTTCTTC.